This TCR beta chain was observed in a study of regulatory T cells in long-lasting Graves disease. CDR3 regions were amplified by Arm-PCR using iRepertoire HTBI primers to build TCR beta libraries. TCRdb re-called the multiplex PCR reads with MiXCR, one entry per CDR3 protein. Among about 540,000 distinct CDR3 sequences listed, about 13% were seen once. V was pared by 3 bases and J by 5 bases, with 4 bases of the junction left unmatched. Germline V gives CDR1 MNHEY, CDR2 SMNVEV (reference sequence). This CDR3 contains 13 residues. This clonotype was observed many times. Specified time point: newly diagnosed GD, antithyroid drugs for less than 3 months. RNA extracted from PBMCs served as the sequencing template. These data were also reused for a study on T cells in Graves' hyperthyroidism and ophthalmopathy.

Material: peripheral blood mononuclear cells (PBMCs), obtained at new diagnosis, from a patient treated with antithyroid drugs. The genes are TRBV27 and TRBJ2-7; the match to TRBD1 covers 7 bases. The receptor comes from a man aged 30 to 39 with Graves disease. The CDR3 reads CASSLTGNDEQYF. The CDR3 DNA is TGTGCCAGCAGTTTGACAGGGAACGACGAGCAGTACTTC.